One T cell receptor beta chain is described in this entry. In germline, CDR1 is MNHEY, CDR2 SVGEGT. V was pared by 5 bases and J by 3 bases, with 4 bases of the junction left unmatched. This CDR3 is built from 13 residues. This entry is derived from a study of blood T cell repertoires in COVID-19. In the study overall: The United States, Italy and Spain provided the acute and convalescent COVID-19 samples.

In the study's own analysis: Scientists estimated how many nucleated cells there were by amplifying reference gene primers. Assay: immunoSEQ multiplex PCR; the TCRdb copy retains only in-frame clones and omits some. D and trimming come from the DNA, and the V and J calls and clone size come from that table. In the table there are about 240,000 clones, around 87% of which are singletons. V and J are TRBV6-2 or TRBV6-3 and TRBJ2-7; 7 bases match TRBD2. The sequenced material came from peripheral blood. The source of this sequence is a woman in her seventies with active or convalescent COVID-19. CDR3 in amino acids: CASSQGGYYEQYF. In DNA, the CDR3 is TGTGCCAGCAGTCAGGGAGGGTACTACGAGCAGTACTTC.